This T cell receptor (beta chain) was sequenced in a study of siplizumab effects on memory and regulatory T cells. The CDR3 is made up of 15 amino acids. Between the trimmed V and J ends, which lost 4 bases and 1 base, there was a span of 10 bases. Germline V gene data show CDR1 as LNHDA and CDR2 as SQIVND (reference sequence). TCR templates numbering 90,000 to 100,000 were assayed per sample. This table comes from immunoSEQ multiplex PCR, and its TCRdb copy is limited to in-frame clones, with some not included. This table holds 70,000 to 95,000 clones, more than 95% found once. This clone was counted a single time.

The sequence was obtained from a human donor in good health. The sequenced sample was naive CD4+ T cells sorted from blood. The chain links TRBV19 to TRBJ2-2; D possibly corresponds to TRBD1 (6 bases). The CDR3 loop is CASSTPDRNTGELFF. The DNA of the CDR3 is TGTGCCAGTAGTACCCCGGACAGGAACACCGGGGAGCTGTTTTTT.